Described below is a single TCR beta chain sequence and its context. The target antigen is unknown. TCRdb processed the 5' RACE reads anew with MiXCR; each CDR3 protein has one entry. The top ten clones hold roughly 2.8% of a sample with 450,000 or so distinct CDR3 sequences, 20% to 25% of them seen once. This specimen belongs to a study of identical twins. Whole-study findings and limits: The same donors were not followed; conclusions instead depended on cross-sectional statistical analysis.

This CDR3 spans 17 amino acids. CDR1 ENHRY and CDR2 SYGVKD come from the germline V gene. With 2 bases removed from V and 5 bases from J, the gap between germline ends came to 19 bases. The same data also contributed to another study, on T cells expressing NK-cell markers.

What was sequenced was CD4+ T cells sorted from blood. This chain joins TRBV10-3 and TRBJ2-1; D possibly corresponds to TRBD2 (6 bases). This TCR came from a woman under 30 in good health. The DNA of the CDR3 is TGTGCCATCAGTGAGAGAGCGGGTAAAGGTAGTAACAATGAGCAGTTCTTC. Amino acids: CAISERAGKGSNNEQFF.